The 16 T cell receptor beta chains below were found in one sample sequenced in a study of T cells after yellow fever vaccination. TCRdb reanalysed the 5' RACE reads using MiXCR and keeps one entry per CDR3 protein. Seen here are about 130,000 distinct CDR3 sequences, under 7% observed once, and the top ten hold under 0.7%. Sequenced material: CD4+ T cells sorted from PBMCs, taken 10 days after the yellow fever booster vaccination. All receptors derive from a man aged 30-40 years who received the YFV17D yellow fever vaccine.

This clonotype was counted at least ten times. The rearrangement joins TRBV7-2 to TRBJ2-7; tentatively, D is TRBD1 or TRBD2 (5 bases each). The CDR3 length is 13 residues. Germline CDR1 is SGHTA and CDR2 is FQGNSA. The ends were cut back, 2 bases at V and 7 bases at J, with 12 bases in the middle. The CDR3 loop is CASSLILGTEQYF. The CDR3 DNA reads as TGTGCCAGCAGCTTAATATTGGGGACGGAGCAGTACTTC.

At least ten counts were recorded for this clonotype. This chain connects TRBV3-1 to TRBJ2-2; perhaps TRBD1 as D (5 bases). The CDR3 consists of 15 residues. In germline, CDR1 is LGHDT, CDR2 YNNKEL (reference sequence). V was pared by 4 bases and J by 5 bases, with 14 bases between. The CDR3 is CASSRQVAGTGELFF. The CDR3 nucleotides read TGTGCCAGCAGCCGTCAGGTAGCAGGGACCGGGGAGCTGTTTTTT.

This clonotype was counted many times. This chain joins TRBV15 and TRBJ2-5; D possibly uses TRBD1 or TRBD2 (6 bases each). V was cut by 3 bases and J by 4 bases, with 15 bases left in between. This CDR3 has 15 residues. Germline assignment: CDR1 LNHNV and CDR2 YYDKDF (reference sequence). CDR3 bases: TGTGCCACCAGCAGGCCCCGGGGGCTAGTAGAGACCCAGTACTTC. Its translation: CATSRPRGLVETQYF.

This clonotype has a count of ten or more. The CDR3 spells CSAAGGRQETQYF. In DNA, the CDR3 is TGCAGTGCTGCGGGAGGCCGACAAGAGACCCAGTACTTC. The chain couples TRBV20-1 to TRBJ2-5, with TRBD2 matching 8 bases. The ends lost 5 bases at V and 2 bases at J; junction bases unmatched: 4. Germline CDR1 DFQATT, CDR2 SNEGSKA (reference sequence). The CDR3 totals 13 residues.

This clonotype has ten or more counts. CDR3: CASSIVQSYGYTF. The DNA for the CDR3 is TGTGCCAGTAGTATCGTTCAGTCATATGGCTACACCTTC. V and J are TRBV19 and TRBJ1-2; D gene uncertain. Looked up from germline, CDR1 is LNHDA and CDR2 is SQIVND (reference sequence). Trimming removed 3 bases at V and 5 bases at J, with 10 bases between. This CDR3 has 13 residues.

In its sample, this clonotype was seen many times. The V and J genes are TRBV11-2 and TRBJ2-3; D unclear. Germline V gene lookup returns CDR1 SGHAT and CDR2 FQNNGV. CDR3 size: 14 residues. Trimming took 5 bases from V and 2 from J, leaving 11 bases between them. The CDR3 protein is CASSRLSATDTQYF. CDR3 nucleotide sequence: TGTGCCAGCAGCAGGCTGTCAGCCACAGATACGCAGTATTTT.

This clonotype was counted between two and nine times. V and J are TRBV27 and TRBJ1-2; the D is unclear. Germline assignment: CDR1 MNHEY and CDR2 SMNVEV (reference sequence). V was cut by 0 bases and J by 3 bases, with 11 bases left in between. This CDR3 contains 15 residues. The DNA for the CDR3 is TGTGCCAGCAGTTTATCGGTGGGCGGGGACTATGGCTACACCTTC. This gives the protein CASSLSVGGDYGYTF.

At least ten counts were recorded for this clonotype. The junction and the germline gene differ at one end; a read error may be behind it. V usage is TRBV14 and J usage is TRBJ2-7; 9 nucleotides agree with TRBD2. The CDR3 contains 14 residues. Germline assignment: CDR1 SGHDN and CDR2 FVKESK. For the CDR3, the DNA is TGTGCCAGCTCTTCGACTAGCGGAATTTACGGGCAGTACTTC. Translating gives CASSSTSGIYGQYF.

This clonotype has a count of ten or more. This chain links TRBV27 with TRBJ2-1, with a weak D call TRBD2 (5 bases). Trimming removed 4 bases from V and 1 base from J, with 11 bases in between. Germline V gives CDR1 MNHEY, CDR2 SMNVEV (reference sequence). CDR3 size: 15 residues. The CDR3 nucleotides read TGTGCCAGCAGTTCTGAGCGGAGGTCCTACAATGAGCAGTTCTTC. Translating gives CASSSERRSYNEQFF.

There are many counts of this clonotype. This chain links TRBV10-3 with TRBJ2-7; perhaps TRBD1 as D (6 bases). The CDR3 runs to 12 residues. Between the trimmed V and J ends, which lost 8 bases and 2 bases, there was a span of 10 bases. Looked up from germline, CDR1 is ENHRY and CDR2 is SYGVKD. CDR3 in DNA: TGTGCCATCCGAACAGGGACCTACGAGCAGTACTTC. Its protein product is CAIRTGTYEQYF.

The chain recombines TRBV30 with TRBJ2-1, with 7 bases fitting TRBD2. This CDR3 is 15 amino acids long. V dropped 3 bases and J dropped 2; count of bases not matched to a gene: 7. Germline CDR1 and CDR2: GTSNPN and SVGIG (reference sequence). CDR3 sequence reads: CAWSEGLGTYNEQFF. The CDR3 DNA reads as TGTGCCTGGAGCGAAGGACTAGGGACCTACAATGAGCAGTTCTTC.

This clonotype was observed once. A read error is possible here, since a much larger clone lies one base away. CDR3: CASSHVRGTSVSYEQYF. DNA of the CDR3: TGTGCCAGCAGCCACGTACGCGGGACTAGCGTCTCCTACGAGCAGTACTTC. The chain combines TRBV3-1 with TRBJ2-7; 10 nucleotides match TRBD2. Germline V gene sequence: CDR1 LGHDT, CDR2 YNNKEL (reference sequence). The CDR3 is 17 residues long. The V and J ends lost 3 bases and 0 bases, in that order; junction bases with no gene match: 8.

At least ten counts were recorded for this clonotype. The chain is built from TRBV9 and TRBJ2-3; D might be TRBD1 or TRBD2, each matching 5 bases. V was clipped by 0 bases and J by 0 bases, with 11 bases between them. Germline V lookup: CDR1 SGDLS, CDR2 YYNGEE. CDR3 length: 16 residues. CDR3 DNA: TGTGCCAGCAGCGTAGCGCCCAGGGAGAGCACAGATACGCAGTATTTT. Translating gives CASSVAPRESTDTQYF.

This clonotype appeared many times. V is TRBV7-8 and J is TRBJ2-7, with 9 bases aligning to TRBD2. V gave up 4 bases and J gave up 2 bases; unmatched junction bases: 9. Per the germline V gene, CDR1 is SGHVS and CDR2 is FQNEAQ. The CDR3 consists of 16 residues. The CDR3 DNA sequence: TGTGCCAGCAGCTCAATTGCCGGCGGGAGGGCCTACGAGCAGTACTTC. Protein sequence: CASSSIAGGRAYEQYF.

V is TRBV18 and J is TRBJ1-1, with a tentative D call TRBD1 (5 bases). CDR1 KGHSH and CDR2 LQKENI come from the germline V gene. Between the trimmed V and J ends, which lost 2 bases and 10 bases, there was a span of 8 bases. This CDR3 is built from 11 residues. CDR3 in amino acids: CASSPERGAFF. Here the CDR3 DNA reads TGTGCCAGCTCACCAGAGAGGGGAGCTTTCTTT. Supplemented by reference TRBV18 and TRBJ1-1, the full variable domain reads NAGVMQNPRHLVRRRGQEARLRCSPMKGHSHVYWYRQLPEEGLKFMVYLQKENIIDESGMPKERFSAEFPKEGPSILRIQQVVRGDSAAYFCASSPERGAFFGQGTRLTVV.

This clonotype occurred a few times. In nucleotides, the CDR3 is TGTGCCAGCAGCGTAGGTTTGCGGCCCAAGGCAGATACGCAGTATTTT. It yields the protein CASSVGLRPKADTQYF. This rearrangement joins TRBV9 to TRBJ2-3; D is undetermined. Germline V gene lookup returns CDR1 SGDLS and CDR2 YYNGEE. Trimming cost V 0 bases and J 4 bases, with 15 bases left between them. The CDR3 sequence is 16 residues long.